This T cell receptor (beta chain) was captured in a study of blood T cell repertoires in COVID-19. Study background: Samples came from the United States, Italy and Spain, spanning acute and convalescent COVID-19. PBMCs, B-cell-depleted T cells, or T cells provided the cDNA or gDNA that made up the material.

In the source study's methods: The authors estimated nucleated cell counts from reference gene primer amplification. The data were produced by immunoSEQ multiplex PCR, yet TCRdb's version contains in-frame clones alone and is incomplete. D and trimming were read from the DNA, whereas the V and J calls and clone size are those reported in that table. Of about 150,000 clones in the sample, around 83% are singletons; the top ten hold about 2.9%. There are 15 residues in the CDR3. Trimming shortened V by 4 bases and J by 3 bases, and 15 bases separated the two germline ends. Germline V gene lookup returns CDR1 SGHTA and CDR2 FQGNSA.

The sequencing input was peripheral blood. The TCR was taken from a woman older than 75 with acute or convalescent COVID-19. V is TRBV7-2 and J is TRBJ1-2, with D perhaps TRBD1 (5 bases). The CDR3 sequence is CASSSKGDSYYGYTF. The CDR3 DNA reads as TGTGCCAGCAGCTCTAAGGGCGACAGCTACTATGGCTACACCTTC.